The entry below gives a single T cell receptor (beta chain) sequence along with its context. Its antigen is undetermined. The data are from a study of CD8+ T cells in alopecia areata. Study-wide results and limits: Persistence during tofacitinib was seen for many expanded lesional clones in scalp and blood.

The germline gives CDR1 SNHLY, CDR2 FYNNEI. The CDR3 spans 18 residues. The V segment lost 4 bases and the J segment 0 bases; nucleotides outside the gene matches: 7. The treatment was: oral pan-JAK inhibitor, 5-10 mg twice daily. It was from PBMCs that CD4+ and CD8+ T cells were sorted. Extracted RNA was reverse transcribed, and the resulting cDNA served as sequencing template. Profiled with immunoSEQ multiplex PCR; TCRdb holds only in-frame clones, not every one. The sample includes around 160,000 clones, approximately 57% seen only once; the top ten take 14%. The chain carries TRBV2 and TRBJ2-5; 14 bases are a match to TRBD2. The clonotype was recovered from a human donor with alopecia areata. The sample was CD4+ T cells sorted from blood, taken at week 24, from a patient treated with tofacitinib. CDR3 DNA: TGTGCCAGCAGTGGGACTAGCGGGGGGCCCATAGACCAAGAGACCCAGTACTTC. This codes for CASSGTSGGPIDQETQYF.